A selection of T cell receptor beta chains follows, all from one sample in a study of blood T cell repertoires in COVID-19. Clones were sequenced by immunoSEQ multiplex PCR, and TCRdb holds only the in-frame ones, with some missing. This sample has more than 85,000 clones, with roughly 85% found just once. The sample comprised peripheral blood. These receptors were collected from a human donor in a cohort sampled during active COVID-19. The CDR3 runs from the conserved cysteine through the conserved F or W. Fields, in order: J gene, D gene, V gene, clone size, CDR3 protein, CDR3 DNA. A D gene is named only where the DNA matches it firmly. Clone size, where shown, is once, few, many, or a class for clones that have expanded.

>TRBJ2-7|TRBD1|TRBV3-1/TRBV3-2|few
CASSQGGRDRGYEQYF
TGTGCCAGCAGCCAAGGCGGTAGGGACAGGGGTTACGAGCAGTACTTC
>TRBJ1-2|TRBD1|TRBV6-1|.
CASSESAGGNGYTF
TGTGCCAGCAGTGAGTCGGCAGGGGGGAATGGCTACACCTTC
>TRBJ1-3|.|TRBV3-1/TRBV3-2|.
CASSPRTAGNTIYF
TGTGCCAGCAGCCCTCGGACTGCAGGAAACACCATATATTTT
>TRBJ2-7|TRBD1|TRBV5-5|few
CASSLAGTVIYGQYF
TGTGCCAGCAGCTTAGCCGGGACAGTTATTTATGGGCAGTACTTC
>TRBJ2-7|.|TRBV10-3|.
CAISEPKQGTYEQYF
TGTGCCATCAGTGAGCCGAAACAGGGCACCTACGAGCAGTACTTC
>TRBJ1-2|TRBD1|TRBV7-2|.
CASSLGTGGYGYTF
TGTGCCAGCAGCTTAGGGACAGGGGGCTATGGCTACACCTTC
>TRBJ2-1|TRBD2|TRBV23-1|.
CASSQLELTSGTPKHNEQFF
TGCGCCAGCAGTCAATTGGAGTTGACTAGCGGAACTCCCAAGCACAATGAGCAGTTCTTC
>TRBJ2-5|.|TRBV5-6|.
CASSRKWQGGETQYF
TGTGCCAGCAGCCGAAAGTGGCAGGGGGGAGAGACCCAGTACTTC
>TRBJ1-1|.|TRBV10-3|.
CAISEGRNTEAFF
TGTGCCATCAGTGAGGGCAGGAACACTGAAGCTTTCTTT
>TRBJ1-5|.|TRBV4-2|.
CASSQGGGQGDQPQHF
TGTGCCAGCAGCCAAGGAGGTGGGCAGGGTGATCAGCCCCAGCATTTT
>TRBJ2-1|.|TRBV11-2|.
CASSLGRDNEQFF
TGTGCCAGCAGCCTGGGCAGGGACAATGAGCAGTTCTTC
>TRBJ1-1|.|TRBV28|.
CASSLLQGTEAFF
TGTGCCAGCAGTTTATTACAGGGAACTGAAGCTTTCTTT
>TRBJ1-2|.|TRBV6-5|.
CASSGGPQGDYGYTF
TGTGCCAGCTCGGGGGGCCCCCAAGGAGACTATGGCTACACCTTC
>TRBJ1-2|.|TRBV6-5|.
CASSYSGATTAYGYTF
TGTGCCAGCAGTTACTCGGGGGCAACAACAGCCTATGGCTACACCTTC
>TRBJ1-1|.|TRBV6-2/TRBV6-3|.
CASSFRNTRGAFF
TGTGCCAGCAGTTTCCGTAACACCAGGGGAGCTTTCTTT
>TRBJ2-7|.|TRBV12-3/TRBV12-4|once
CASTPGLEYEQYF
TGTGCCAGCACCCCGGGACTTGAATACGAGCAGTACTTC
>TRBJ2-7|TRBD2|TRBV7-9|.
CASSPGTSGSEQYF
TGTGCCAGCAGCCCGGGGACTAGCGGGAGCGAGCAGTACTTC
>TRBJ2-2|TRBD2|TRBV5-5|.
CASSSFSSGRDTGELFF
TGTGCCAGCAGCTCATTCTCTAGCGGGAGGGACACCGGGGAGCTGTTTTTT
>TRBJ2-3|TRBD2|TRBV29-1|.
CSVEVVAGGTDTQYF
TGCAGCGTTGAAGTTGTAGCGGGGGGCACAGATACGCAGTATTTT
>TRBJ1-3|.|TRBV18|once
CASSPPNVPLSGNTIYF
TGTGCCAGCTCACCACCTAATGTTCCGTTGTCTGGAAACACCATATATTTT
>TRBJ2-1|.|TRBV20-1|.
CSASSPTGSTYNEQFF
TGCAGTGCTAGTAGCCCCACGGGATCCACCTACAATGAGCAGTTCTTC
>TRBJ1-2|TRBD1|TRBV3-1/TRBV3-2|once
CASSHQDRGSVGYTF
TGTGCCAGCAGCCACCAGGACAGGGGTTCCGTTGGCTACACCTTC
>TRBJ2-1|TRBD1|TRBV28|.
CASSLDYRDRGNYEQFF
TGTGCCAGCAGTTTAGACTACCGGGACAGGGGTAACTATGAGCAGTTCTTC
>TRBJ1-2|TRBD1|TRBV4-1|.
CASSQSVASGGTGGAGYGYTF
TGCGCCAGCAGCCAGTCAGTGGCCTCGGGAGGGACAGGGGGGGCCGGCTATGGCTACACCTTC
>TRBJ1-1|TRBD1|TRBV7-9|once
CASSIRQGPLNTEAFF
TGTGCCAGCAGCATCCGACAGGGCCCGTTGAACACTGAAGCTTTCTTT
>TRBJ1-2|.|TRBV7-9|.
CASGSQGTHWGGYTF
TGTGCCAGCGGATCCCAGGGGACGCACTGGGGAGGCTACACCTTC
>TRBJ2-7|.|TRBV7-9|.
CASSTHYYEQYF
TGTGCCAGCAGCACTCATTACTACGAGCAGTACTTC
>TRBJ2-5|.|TRBV29-1|.
CSVEGTGETQYF
TGCAGCGTTGAAGGGACGGGGGAGACCCAGTACTTC
>TRBJ2-3|TRBD2|TRBV10-3|.
CAISIAGGRTDTQYF
TGTGCCATCAGTATAGCGGGAGGAAGGACAGATACGCAGTATTTT
>TRBJ1-1|TRBD1|TRBV5-8|.
CASRKGALNTEAFF
TGTGCCAGCAGGAAGGGGGCCCTGAACACTGAAGCTTTCTTT
>TRBJ1-2|TRBD1|TRBV7-2|once
CASSGGGTGQGRGYTF
TGTGCCAGCAGCGGAGGGGGGACGGGACAGGGGAGAGGCTACACCTTC
>TRBJ2-2|.|TRBV6-4|.
CASSDWRSAGELFF
TGTGCCAGCAGTGACTGGAGGTCAGCCGGGGAGCTGTTTTTT
>TRBJ2-1|TRBD2|TRBV10-3|.
CAISEGNSGRAPGFF
TGTGCCATCAGTGAGGGTAATAGCGGGAGGGCCCCAGGGTTCTTC
>TRBJ2-1|TRBD2|TRBV5-1|.
CASSLDLGGVAGNNEQFF
TGCGCCAGCAGCTTGGATTTGGGTGGGGTAGCGGGAAACAATGAGCAGTTCTTC
>TRBJ2-2|.|TRBV7-9|.
CAETGSSNTGELFF
TGTGCCGAGACCGGGTCCTCGAACACCGGGGAGCTGTTTTTT
>TRBJ2-3|.|TRBV24-1|once
CATSGPRATDTQYF
TGTGCCACCAGTGGGCCCAGGGCGACAGATACGCAGTATTTT
>TRBJ1-1|.|TRBV7-2|.
CASSPQPPGEAFF
TGTGCCAGCAGCCCCCAGCCCCCAGGGGAAGCTTTCTTT
>TRBJ2-1|TRBD1|TRBV12-5|few
CASGPLGQGRQFF
TGTGCTAGTGGTCCCCTGGGACAGGGAAGGCAGTTCTTC
>TRBJ2-5|TRBD1|TRBV10-1|.
CASSPDRDRGTETQYF
TGCGCCAGCAGTCCGGACCGGGACAGGGGGACGGAGACCCAGTACTTC
>TRBJ2-5|TRBD2|TRBV7-9|.
CASSGRGRPAGGDQETQYF
TGTGCCAGCAGCGGAAGGGGTAGGCCAGCGGGGGGAGACCAAGAGACCCAGTACTTC
>TRBJ2-7|.|TRBV6-5|.
CASRRGTTGNYEQYF
TGTGCCAGCAGACGCGGTACCACAGGGAACTACGAGCAGTACTTC
>TRBJ2-3|.|TRBV9|.
CASSVEAQTDTQYF
TGTGCCAGCAGCGTGGAAGCACAGACAGATACGCAGTATTTT
>TRBJ1-6|TRBD1|TRBV10-3|.
CAISGGQSSSYNSPLHF
TGTGCCATCAGTGGGGGACAGAGCAGCTCCTATAATTCACCCCTCCACTTT
>TRBJ2-1|.|TRBV27|.
CASSRYEGNYNEQFF
TGTGCCAGCAGTAGATACGAGGGAAATTACAATGAGCAGTTCTTC
>TRBJ2-7|TRBD1|TRBV7-9|.
CASSLGTGGWHEQYF
TGTGCCAGCAGTCTAGGGACAGGGGGCTGGCACGAGCAGTACTTC
>TRBJ1-2|.|TRBV10-3|.
CAISEGQDNYGYTF
TGTGCCATCAGTGAAGGTCAGGATAACTATGGCTACACCTTC
>TRBJ2-1|.|TRBV10-3|.
CAGSEGRGEQFF
TGTGCCGGATCAGAAGGGCGGGGTGAGCAGTTCTTC
>TRBJ1-2|.|TRBV30|.
CAWSHRGGAQGYTF
TGTGCCTGGAGCCATCGGGGGGGGGCGCAGGGCTACACCTTC
>TRBJ2-2|.|TRBV5-4|.
CASSMPGTGELFF
TGTGCCAGCAGCATGCCGGGTACCGGGGAGCTGTTTTTT
>TRBJ1-4|.|TRBV7-8|.
CASSLGTVPLREKLFF
TGTGCCAGCAGCTTAGGGACAGTCCCCTTGCGGGAAAAACTGTTTTTT